One T cell receptor beta chain is described in this entry. These data come from a study of T cells in Graves' hyperthyroidism and ophthalmopathy. From germline, CDR1 is KGHDR and CDR2 SFDVKD. V lost 9 bases and J lost 9, with 12 bases in between. The CDR3 loop spans 11 amino acids. Amplification targeted TCR beta CDR3 regions from RNA transcripts. First-round RT-PCR of the TCR CDR3 relied on the HTBI primer set. TCRdb reanalysed the multiplex PCR reads using MiXCR and keeps one entry per CDR3 protein. The sample carries about 600,000 distinct CDR3 sequences, 12% to 15% recorded once. Specimen: blood. This TCR was sampled from a woman aged 18-30 years with Graves' ophthalmopathy. The chain has TRBV24-1 and TRBJ2-3; the D gene is possibly TRBD2 (6 bases). CDR3 protein: CATAEGKTQYF. The CDR3 DNA follows: TGTGCCACCGCGGAGGGGAAGACGCAGTATTTT.